This TCR beta chain was found in a study of shared clonotypes between healthy human individuals. This clone is a singleton in its sample. The target antigen is unknown. This sample includes further DNA sequences coding for the same CDR3. This CDR3 contains 12 residues. Trimming pared 2 bases from V and 6 bases from J, leaving 4 bases between. CDR1 is SGHVS and CDR2 is FQNEAQ in the germline V gene. Whole-study findings and limits: Naive subsets tended to show greater estimated richness than memory subsets.

Using immunoSEQ multiplex PCR, the repertoire was profiled, and TCRdb retains in-frame clones only, with some absent. This repertoire shows about 680,000 clones, 60% to 75% found once; its top ten account for more than 1.5%. V is TRBV7-8 and J is TRBJ2-2; D uncertain. This TCR came from a woman aged 30 to 39 in good health. Sequencing was carried out using memory CD4+ T cells sorted from blood. The subset denotes: CD45RA-negative fraction. In DNA, the CDR3 is TGTGCCAGCAGCTTATCGCCCGGGGAGCTGTTTTTT. It codes for CASSLSPGELFF.